Listed here are 25 T cell receptor beta chains from one sample, sequenced in a study of T cell responses to AZD1222 COVID-19 vaccine. Produced via immunoSEQ multiplex PCR; TCRdb's table is partial and in-frame only. The sample has tens of thousands of clones; about 91% are singletons. The sample here was peripheral blood, taken on day 0 of AZD1222 vaccination. These receptors were collected from an adult in good health.

The V gene is TRBV18, the J gene TRBJ2-1; D unclear. CDR1 is KGHSH, CDR2 LQKENI, per germline. The V end lost 5 bases, the J end lost 7 bases, and 6 bases lay between the germline ends. This CDR3 is 11 amino acids long. The CDR3 DNA reads TGTGCCAGCTCAGAGAGGAATGAGCAGTTCTTC. Its translation: CASSERNEQFF.

The chain couples TRBV18 to TRBJ2-5; 7 nucleotides line up with TRBD1. The trim removed 3 bases at V and 2 bases at J, leaving 6 bases unmatched. The CDR3 has 15 residues. Germline V lookup: CDR1 KGHSH, CDR2 LQKENI. The CDR3, as DNA: TGTGCCAGCTCACCGTGGACAGGATCTCAAGAGACCCAGTACTTC. Translated: CASSPWTGSQETQYF.

This clone was counted only a few times. V and J are TRBV7-9 and TRBJ1-6, with 7 positions matching TRBD1. The CDR3 has 15 residues. Per germline, CDR1 SEHNR and CDR2 FQNEAQ (reference sequence). With 6 bases clipped from V and 2 bases from J, the junction kept 4 bases outside the gene matches. CDR3: CASRPTGAYNSPLHF. DNA of the CDR3: TGTGCCAGCAGGCCAACAGGGGCCTATAATTCACCCCTCCACTTT.

The V and J genes are TRBV6-5 and TRBJ1-2; D gene unclear. The CDR3 consists of 11 residues. The germline V gene encodes CDR1 MNHEY and CDR2 SVGAGI. The V gene lost 11 bases and the J gene lost 7 bases, with 14 bases spanning the gap. In DNA form, the CDR3 reads TGTGCCTCCGGGGAATCGGCTGGCTACACCTTC. Translating gives CASGESAGYTF.

V is TRBV27 and J is TRBJ2-1, with a possible D match to TRBD2 (6 bases). The CDR3 is made up of 15 amino acids. The V end was cut by 4 bases, the J end by 1 base, with 11 bases between. Germline-derived CDR1 and CDR2 are MNHEY and SMNVEV (reference sequence). CDR3 in DNA: TGTGCCAGCAGTTCGTACGGGGGATCCTACAATGAGCAGTTCTTC. Translated: CASSSYGGSYNEQFF.

The chain carries TRBV19 and TRBJ2-1; D might be TRBD2 (7 bases). This CDR3 is 21 amino acids long. CDR1 and CDR2 from the germline V gene are LNHDA and SQIVND (reference sequence). The V end was cut by 6 bases, the J end by 0 bases, with 30 bases between. The CDR3 DNA is TGTGCCAGTAGGCCAAGGGAGGGGGGCTCCCAGCGGGGAAGCTCCTACAATGAGCAGTTCTTC. Encoded protein: CASRPREGGSQRGSSYNEQFF.

The gene calls are TRBV19 and TRBJ2-7; 7 nucleotides agree with TRBD1. The J segment lost 3 bases and the V segment lost 7 bases, leaving 6 bases of the junction unmatched. Germline V CDR1 and CDR2: LNHDA, SQIVND (reference sequence). CDR3 size: 13 residues. CDR3 DNA: TGTGCCAGTACCGCCGGGACAGTCTACGAGCAGTACTTC. This gives the protein CASTAGTVYEQYF. The full variable domain, its missing parts supplied by reference TRBV19 and TRBJ2-7, is DGGITQSPKYLFRKEGQNVTLSCEQNLNHDAMYWYRQDPGQGLRLIYYSQIVNDFQKGDIAEGYSVSREKKESFPLTVTSAQKNPTAFYLCASTAGTVYEQYFGPGTRLTVT.

This rearrangement joins TRBV9 to TRBJ2-7; 10 bases are a match to TRBD2. CDR3 length equals 17 residues. CDR1 and CDR2 from the germline V gene are SGDLS and YYNGEE. V was clipped by 4 bases and J by 5 bases; unmatched bases: 15. CDR3 residues: CASSLTGGLAGVDEQYF. The CDR3 nucleotides read TGTGCCAGCAGCTTAACCGGTGGGCTAGCGGGAGTTGACGAGCAGTACTTC.

This chain uses TRBV24-1 with TRBJ1-1; 8 nucleotides align to TRBD1. The CDR3 has 13 residues. Germline V gene lookup returns CDR1 KGHDR and CDR2 SFDVKD. V was clipped by 5 bases and J by 9 bases; unmatched bases: 7. In nucleotides, the CDR3 is TGTGCCACCAGTGGGTCGAGACAGGGGAAAGCTTTCTTT. This translates into CATSGSRQGKAFF.

The chain employs TRBV19 and TRBJ1-5, with a weak D call TRBD1 (6 bases). The CDR3 consists of 14 residues. Germline CDR1 and CDR2: LNHDA and SQIVND (reference sequence). The V and J ends lost 6 bases and 6 bases respectively, with 15 bases between them. CDR3 loop: CASSPQGMRQPQHF. CDR3 DNA: TGTGCCAGTAGCCCACAGGGTATGCGTCAGCCCCAGCATTTT.

The chain carries TRBV3-1 (or the pseudogene TRBV3-2) and TRBJ2-6; D is uncertain. CDR3 size: 16 residues. Germline V CDR1 and CDR2: LGHDT, YNNKEL (reference sequence). V was pared by 2 bases and J by 0 bases, with 8 bases between. The CDR3 DNA reads as TGTGCCAGCAGCCAACCCCTGCGCTCTGGGGCCAACGTCCTGACTTTC. Protein: CASSQPLRSGANVLTF.

The chain joins TRBV4-1 to TRBJ1-5; a weak D match, TRBD1 (6 bases). Trimming removed 0 bases from V and 2 bases from J, with 8 bases in between. CDR1 is MGHRA and CDR2 is YSYEKL in the germline V gene. The CDR3 spans 15 residues. CDR3 nucleotide sequence: TGCGCCAGCAGCCAAGAGAGGACAGGCAATCAGCCCCAGCATTTT. This translates into CASSQERTGNQPQHF.

J is TRBJ2-7 and V is TRBV2, with a tentative D call TRBD1 (5 bases). V shed 4 bases and J shed 4 bases, with 5 bases lying between them. CDR3 length: 11 residues. The germline V gene encodes CDR1 SNHLY and CDR2 FYNNEI. The CDR3 spells CASSAGYEQYF. The CDR3 DNA reads as TGTGCCAGCAGTGCAGGGTACGAGCAGTACTTC.

The rearrangement links TRBV10-3 to TRBJ2-5, with 7 bases matching TRBD1. Germline V gives CDR1 ENHRY, CDR2 SYGVKD. The CDR3 has 13 amino acids. Germline trimming cut 4 bases from V and 4 bases from J; bases unmatched to any gene: 3. The CDR3 is CAISGRQGETQYF. CDR3 DNA sequence: TGTGCCATCAGTGGGAGACAGGGAGAGACCCAGTACTTC.

The rearrangement links TRBV6-5 to TRBJ1-2; D not resolved. There are 14 residues in the CDR3. Trimming took off 4 bases at V and 0 bases at J, with 9 bases between the two ends. Germline V gene sequence: CDR1 MNHEY, CDR2 SVGAGI. CDR3 nucleotide sequence: TGTGCCAGCAGTTCGTACAATGCTAACTATGGCTACACCTTC. This gives the protein CASSSYNANYGYTF.

The chain uses TRBV4-1 and TRBJ2-2; 10 nucleotides line up with TRBD2. J gave up 6 bases and V 3 bases, and 19 bases lay outside the gene matches. Per the germline V gene, CDR1 is MGHRA and CDR2 is YSYEKL. This CDR3 has 20 amino acids. Here the CDR3 reads CASSHILQRGSGRAPGELFF. For the CDR3, the DNA is TGCGCCAGCAGCCATATCCTCCAGAGAGGGAGCGGGAGGGCACCCGGGGAGCTGTTTTTT.

V and J are TRBV5-4 and TRBJ2-1; TRBD2 matches at 12 bases. The trim removed 0 bases at V and 4 bases at J, leaving 5 bases unmatched. CDR1 and CDR2 (germline): SGHNT, YYREEE (reference sequence). The CDR3 extends over 17 amino acids. In nucleotides, the CDR3 is TGTGCCAGCAGCTTGGTTGTGACTAGCGGGGGATACAATGAGCAGTTCTTC. It is translated as CASSLVVTSGGYNEQFF. Using reference TRBV5-4 and TRBJ2-1 for the parts outside the CDR3, the full variable domain is ETGVTQSPTHLIKTRGQQVTLRCSSQSGHNTVSWYQQALGQGPQFIFQYYREEENGRGNFPPRFSGLQFPNYSSELNVNALELDDSALYLCASSLVVTSGGYNEQFFGPGTRLTVL.

The J gene is TRBJ2-3, the V gene TRBV19; D may be TRBD2 (6 bases). The germline V gene has CDR1 LNHDA and CDR2 SQIVND (reference sequence). V lost 5 bases and J 4 bases, leaving 16 bases between the germline ends. The CDR3 consists of 15 residues. The CDR3 sequence: CASSDSVGLADTQYF. CDR3 DNA sequence: TGTGCCAGTAGTGATTCCGTGGGACTCGCAGATACGCAGTATTTT.

The rearrangement links TRBV11-1 to TRBJ1-6; possible D gene TRBD1, 6 bases. Germline V gene lookup returns CDR1 SGHAT and CDR2 FQDESV (reference sequence). The CDR3 is 14 amino acids. V lost 2 bases to trimming and J lost 9 bases, with 11 bases between them. The CDR3 DNA reads as TGTGCCAGCAGCTTAACAGGGAGCGGTTCACCCCTCCACTTT. It translates to CASSLTGSGSPLHF.

This chain links TRBV27 with TRBJ1-2; the D gene is possibly TRBD1 (6 bases). The V gene lost 6 bases and the J gene lost 4 bases, with 15 bases spanning the gap. The germline V gene encodes CDR1 MNHEY and CDR2 SMNVEV (reference sequence). This CDR3 region has 14 residues. The chain's CDR3 is CASRPTGEPYGYTF. The CDR3 bases are TGTGCCAGCAGACCGACAGGAGAACCCTATGGCTACACCTTC.

The chain combines TRBV10-1 with TRBJ2-7; 14 bases are shared with TRBD2. This CDR3 is built from 16 residues. V shed 7 bases and J 7 bases; nucleotides not matched to a gene: 12. Germline CDR1 and CDR2: WNHNN and SYGVQD (reference sequence). CDR3 sequence (DNA): TGCGCCAGCAAACCCGGGACTAGCGGGAGCTTAAGAGAGCAGTACTTC. It translates to CASKPGTSGSLREQYF.

CDR3 in amino acids: CSALRQGHNEQFF. CDR3 bases: TGCAGCGCACTTAGACAGGGACACAATGAGCAGTTCTTC. The chain links TRBV29-1 to TRBJ2-1; 7 nucleotides line up with TRBD1. Germline V CDR1 and CDR2: SQVTM, ANQGSEA. J was trimmed by 5 bases and V by 7 bases; bases with no gene match: 8. The CDR3 has 13 residues.

This chain joins TRBV5-4 and TRBJ2-3; possible D gene TRBD1, 5 bases. Germline-derived CDR1 and CDR2 are SGHNT and YYREEE (reference sequence). The CDR3 contains 13 residues. The V gene lost 4 bases and the J gene lost 9 bases, with 15 bases spanning the gap. CDR3 amino acids: CASSPIGVVTQYF. DNA for the CDR3: TGTGCCAGCAGCCCGATAGGGGTAGTCACGCAGTATTTT.

In DNA, the CDR3 is TGCGCCAGCAGCCGCGTTAGTGATGAGCAGTTCTTC. Amino acid sequence: CASSRVSDEQFF. The chain recombines TRBV4-3 with TRBJ2-1; no firm D call. Trimming left V 4 bases short and J 8 bases short, with 9 bases between. The CDR3 is 12 residues long. Germline CDR1 LGHNA, CDR2 YSLEER.

The rearrangement uses TRBV24-1 and TRBJ2-5, with 7 bases aligning to TRBD1. Losses at the gene ends were 3 bases for V and 7 bases for J; bases not matched to a gene: 10. Per germline, CDR1 KGHDR and CDR2 SFDVKD. The CDR3 extends over 15 amino acids. In nucleotides, the CDR3 is TGTGCCACCAGTGATGCAAGACAGGGCGCGGCGACCCAGTACTTC. It yields the protein CATSDARQGAATQYF.